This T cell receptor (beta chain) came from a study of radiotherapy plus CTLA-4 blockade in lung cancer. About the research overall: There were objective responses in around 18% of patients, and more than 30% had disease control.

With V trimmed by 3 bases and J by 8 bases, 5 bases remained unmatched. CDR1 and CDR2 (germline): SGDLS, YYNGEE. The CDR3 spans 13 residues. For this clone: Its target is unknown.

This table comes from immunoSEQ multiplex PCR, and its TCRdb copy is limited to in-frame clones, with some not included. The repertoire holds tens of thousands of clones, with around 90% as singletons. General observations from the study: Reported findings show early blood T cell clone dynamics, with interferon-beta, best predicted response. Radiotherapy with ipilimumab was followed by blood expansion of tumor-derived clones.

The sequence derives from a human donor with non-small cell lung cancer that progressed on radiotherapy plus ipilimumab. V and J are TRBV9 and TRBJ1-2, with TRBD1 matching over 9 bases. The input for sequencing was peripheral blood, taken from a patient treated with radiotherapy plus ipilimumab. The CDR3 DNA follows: TGTGCCAGCAGCGAGTGGGGACAGGGAGGCTACACCTTC. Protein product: CASSEWGQGGYTF.